These 5 T cell receptor beta chains originate from one sample sequenced in a study of radiotherapy plus CTLA-4 blockade in lung cancer. The method was immunoSEQ multiplex PCR; TCRdb's version includes in-frame clones alone and lacks a portion of them. The data hold about 45,000 clones, with 73% observed a single time. This specimen consisted of peripheral blood, obtained from a patient treated with radiotherapy plus ipilimumab. These TCRs come from a human donor with non-small cell lung cancer who had a complete response to radiotherapy plus ipilimumab.

The chain carries TRBV18 and TRBJ1-1; no reliable D call. Trimming removed 3 bases at V and 3 bases at J, with 8 bases between. Looked up from germline, CDR1 is KGHSH and CDR2 is LQKENI. There are 13 residues in the CDR3. The CDR3 DNA reads as TGTGCCAGCTCACCCTCCGCGGACACTGAAGCTTTCTTT. This encodes CASSPSADTEAFF. The entire variable domain, with the rest obtained from reference TRBV18 and TRBJ1-1, is as follows: NAGVMQNPRHLVRRRGQEARLRCSPMKGHSHVYWYRQLPEEGLKFMVYLQKENIIDESGMPKERFSAEFPKEGPSILRIQQVVRGDSAAYFCASSPSADTEAFFGQGTRLTVV.

The chain is built from TRBV4-1 and TRBJ2-1; 12 positions match TRBD2. V shed 3 bases, J shed 10 bases, and the junction held 1 base outside the gene matches. The CDR3 length is 13 residues. Germline loops: CDR1 MGHRA, CDR2 YSYEKL. The CDR3 loop is CASSHLAGGEQFF. Here the CDR3 DNA reads TGCGCCAGCAGCCATCTAGCGGGGGGGGAGCAGTTCTTC.

This chain links TRBV23-1 with TRBJ2-5; TRBD2 is a possible D gene (5 bases). TRBV23-1 is marked as an open reading frame, function uncertain. Between the trimmed V and J ends, which lost 0 bases and 0 bases, there was a span of 8 bases. This CDR3 spans 15 amino acids. CDR3 residues: CASSQSEEYQETQYF. The CDR3 bases are TGCGCCAGCAGTCAATCGGAGGAGTACCAAGAGACCCAGTACTTC.

The gene calls are TRBV2 and TRBJ1-2; a possible D gene is TRBD1 (5 bases). This CDR3 contains 17 residues. Germline V gene lookup returns CDR1 SNHLY and CDR2 FYNNEI. Deletions cut 5 bases from V and 3 bases from J, with 22 bases between. The CDR3 here is CASSPGGGSFEDYGYTF. CDR3 nucleotides: TGTGCCAGCAGTCCCGGGGGGGGTTCATTTGAGGACTATGGCTACACCTTC.

V usage is TRBV5-6 and J usage is TRBJ2-5, with a tentative D call TRBD1 (5 bases). The J call may not be correct, given that the DNA end is closer to TRBJ2-7. The germline V gene has CDR1 SGHDT and CDR2 YYEEEE. There are 14 residues in the CDR3. The CDR3 region has the DNA TGTGCCAGCAGCCTCAGGGTAAGGTCCTACGAGCAGTACTTC. Its protein product is CASSLRVRSYEQYF.